The rows below give T cell receptor beta chains drawn from one sample of a study of shared clonotypes between healthy human individuals. Libraries were prepared by immunoSEQ multiplex PCR; TCRdb keeps only in-frame clonotypes and omits some of them. The repertoire holds some 2,100,000 clones, with 90% to 95% as singletons. Sequencing was carried out using naive CD8+ T cells from PBMCs. The receptors were sampled from a man younger than 35 in good health. Some clones in this sample may be carry-over from other donors' samples. CDR3s include the opening cysteine and the closing phenylalanine or tryptophan. A D gene is named only where the DNA matches it firmly. Rows may omit the clone size; those that give it use once, few, many or a size class.

clone size: -; J gene: TRBJ2-1; V gene: TRBV7-3; D gene: -; CDR3 DNA: TGTGCCAGCAGCTTAACCGCGAAAAATGAGCAGTTCTTC; CDR3 protein: CASSLTAKNEQFF
clone size: -; J gene: TRBJ2-3; V gene: TRBV28; D gene: -; CDR3 DNA: TGTGCCAGCGGGCTTGAAGGCACAGATACGCAGTATTTT; CDR3 protein: CASGLEGTDTQYF
clone size: -; J gene: TRBJ1-5; V gene: TRBV6-6; D gene: -; CDR3 DNA: TGTGCCAGCAGTTACAGTATAGCCAGGCTCAATCAGCCCCAGCATTTT; CDR3 protein: CASSYSIARLNQPQHF
clone size: once; J gene: TRBJ2-2; V gene: TRBV5-1; D gene: -; CDR3 DNA: TGCGCCAGCAGCTTGAGGACAGCCGCGAACACCGGGGAGCTGTTTTTT; CDR3 protein: CASSLRTAANTGELFF
clone size: -; J gene: TRBJ2-1; V gene: TRBV11-1; D gene: -; CDR3 DNA: TGTGCCAGCAGCTTAGTCGGGGGTTCCTACAATGAGCAGTTCTTC; CDR3 protein: CASSLVGGSYNEQFF
clone size: -; J gene: TRBJ1-2; V gene: TRBV18; D gene: -; CDR3 DNA: TGTGCCAGCTCTTCACCAGAATTCATCGCGCACTATGGCTACACCTTC; CDR3 protein: CASSSPEFIAHYGYTF
clone size: -; J gene: TRBJ1-5; V gene: TRBV29-1; D gene: -; CDR3 DNA: TGCAGCGTTGTTCCCGCCGGACCTGGGGGCAATCAGCCCCAGCATTTT; CDR3 protein: CSVVPAGPGGNQPQHF
clone size: once; J gene: TRBJ2-1; V gene: TRBV7-6; D gene: TRBD2; CDR3 DNA: TGTGCCAGCAGCTTAGTGGTGGGGGGACTAGCGGGAGGCAATGAGCAGTTCTTC; CDR3 protein: CASSLVVGGLAGGNEQFF
clone size: -; J gene: TRBJ1-2; V gene: TRBV6-1; D gene: -; CDR3 DNA: TGTGCCAGCAGTGAAATGGGGGCAAGCTATGGCTACACCTTC; CDR3 protein: CASSEMGASYGYTF
clone size: -; J gene: TRBJ1-1; V gene: TRBV11-1; D gene: -; CDR3 DNA: TGTGCCAGCAGCTTAAAGGACAGTGCGAACACTGAAGCTTTCTTT; CDR3 protein: CASSLKDSANTEAFF
clone size: -; J gene: TRBJ2-2; V gene: TRBV7-8; D gene: -; CDR3 DNA: TGTGCCAGCAGCGAACAGGGAAGGTACACCGGGGAGCTGTTTTTT; CDR3 protein: CASSEQGRYTGELFF
clone size: once; J gene: TRBJ2-7; V gene: TRBV5-6; D gene: -; CDR3 DNA: TGTGCCAGCAGCTTGGGAGGGGCTCTCTCCTACGAGCAGTACTTC; CDR3 protein: CASSLGGALSYEQYF
clone size: -; J gene: TRBJ2-1; V gene: TRBV7-8; D gene: TRBD2; CDR3 DNA: TGTGCCAGCAGCTTAGCACCGGGGTTTGCGGGAGGAAACTACAATGAGCAGTTCTTC; CDR3 protein: CASSLAPGFAGGNYNEQFF
clone size: -; J gene: TRBJ2-7; V gene: TRBV10-3; D gene: -; CDR3 DNA: TGTGCCATCAGTGAAAGTAACCCCCGGCAGGGGCCCTCCTTGTTTGACGAGCAGTACTTC; CDR3 protein: CAISESNPRQGPSLFDEQYF
clone size: -; J gene: TRBJ1-2; V gene: TRBV10-3; D gene: -; CDR3 DNA: TGTGCCATCAGTCCCCCGGGGGCGAGGGATGGCTACACCTTC; CDR3 protein: CAISPPGARDGYTF
clone size: -; J gene: TRBJ2-1; V gene: TRBV19; D gene: TRBD2; CDR3 DNA: TGTGCCAGTAGTGACACTAGCGCCTCCTACAATGAGCAGTTCTTC; CDR3 protein: CASSDTSASYNEQFF
clone size: -; J gene: TRBJ2-7; V gene: TRBV7-9; D gene: -; CDR3 DNA: TGTGCCAGCAGCCGAGGACAGACCTACGAGCAGTACTTC; CDR3 protein: CASSRGQTYEQYF
clone size: -; J gene: TRBJ2-3; V gene: TRBV12-5; D gene: -; CDR3 DNA: TGTGCTAGTGGTTTTGACGGGGCCTTCACAGATACGCAGTATTTT; CDR3 protein: CASGFDGAFTDTQYF
clone size: -; J gene: TRBJ2-3; V gene: TRBV19; D gene: -; CDR3 DNA: TGTGCCAGTAGTATATTAGGTCTAGCAGACCGCACAGATACGCAGTATTTT; CDR3 protein: CASSILGLADRTDTQYF
clone size: -; J gene: TRBJ2-1; V gene: TRBV7-8; D gene: -; CDR3 DNA: TGTGCCAGCAGCTTAGACCGGAACTCCTACAATGAGCAGTTCTTC; CDR3 protein: CASSLDRNSYNEQFF
clone size: once; J gene: TRBJ2-1; V gene: TRBV5-1; D gene: TRBD2; CDR3 DNA: TGCGCCAGCAGCTTGGCGGGAGGTTTTTACAATGAGCAGTTCTTC; CDR3 protein: CASSLAGGFYNEQFF
clone size: -; J gene: TRBJ2-7; V gene: TRBV29-1; D gene: -; CDR3 DNA: TGCAGCGTTGGGGGCAGGGCTCCCTACGAGCAGTACTTC; CDR3 protein: CSVGGRAPYEQYF
clone size: -; J gene: TRBJ2-7; V gene: TRBV19; D gene: -; CDR3 DNA: TGTGCCAGTAGTATAGTACTACTAGGCAACGAGCAGTACTTC; CDR3 protein: CASSIVLLGNEQYF
clone size: -; J gene: TRBJ1-1; V gene: TRBV21-1; D gene: -; CDR3 DNA: TGTGCCAGCAGCACCTCAGGGGGCCGTCACACTGAAGCTTTCTTT; CDR3 protein: CASSTSGGRHTEAFF
clone size: few; J gene: TRBJ2-2; V gene: TRBV9; D gene: TRBD2; CDR3 DNA: TGTGCCAGCAGTGCCGGACTAGCGGGAGGGCCGACCGGGGAGCTGTTTTTT; CDR3 protein: CASSAGLAGGPTGELFF
clone size: few; J gene: TRBJ1-1; V gene: TRBV27; D gene: -; CDR3 DNA: TGTGCCAGCAGTGTAGGACCAGGAGGGGGGAACACTGAAGCTTTCTTT; CDR3 protein: CASSVGPGGGNTEAFF
clone size: -; J gene: TRBJ2-1; V gene: TRBV7-9; D gene: -; CDR3 DNA: TGTGCCAGCAGCCCCCTTGGGGGGTACAATGAGCAGTTCTTC; CDR3 protein: CASSPLGGYNEQFF
clone size: -; J gene: TRBJ1-1; V gene: TRBV29-1; D gene: TRBD1; CDR3 DNA: TGCAGCGTCGCAGAGGAGTTGGCAGGGGGGGGTGAAGCTTTCTTT; CDR3 protein: CSVAEELAGGGEAFF
clone size: -; J gene: TRBJ2-5; V gene: TRBV15; D gene: -; CDR3 DNA: TGTGCCACCAGACAGGGTCCCCAAGAGACCCAGTACTTC; CDR3 protein: CATRQGPQETQYF
clone size: -; J gene: TRBJ2-3; V gene: TRBV28; D gene: -; CDR3 DNA: TGTGCCAGCAGTTTAGGAAGGCACACAGATACGCAGTATTTT; CDR3 protein: CASSLGRHTDTQYF
clone size: few; J gene: TRBJ2-2; V gene: TRBV5-4; D gene: -; CDR3 DNA: TGTGCCAGCAGCTTGGGCACCAAAGCGACCGGGGAGCTGTTTTTT; CDR3 protein: CASSLGTKATGELFF
clone size: -; J gene: TRBJ1-1; V gene: TRBV6-5; D gene: TRBD1; CDR3 DNA: TGTGCCAGCAGTCCGACAGGGGGCTTCACTGAAGCTTTCTTT; CDR3 protein: CASSPTGGFTEAFF
clone size: once; J gene: TRBJ2-3; V gene: TRBV9; D gene: TRBD1; CDR3 DNA: TGTGCCAGCAGCACGTTACAGGGGGATACGCAGTATTTT; CDR3 protein: CASSTLQGDTQYF
clone size: -; J gene: TRBJ1-1; V gene: TRBV19; D gene: -; CDR3 DNA: TGTGCCAGTAGTATCAACAGGAACACTGAAGCTTTCTTT; CDR3 protein: CASSINRNTEAFF
clone size: -; J gene: TRBJ2-7; V gene: TRBV6-1; D gene: TRBD2; CDR3 DNA: TGTGCCAGCAGTGAAACCTCACTAGCGGGGCTACCCAGCTCCTACGAGCAGTACTTC; CDR3 protein: CASSETSLAGLPSSYEQYF
clone size: -; J gene: TRBJ2-7; V gene: TRBV5-6; D gene: TRBD2; CDR3 DNA: TGTGCCAGCAGCGATGGGCTAGCGGGGTCCTACGAGCAGTACTTC; CDR3 protein: CASSDGLAGSYEQYF